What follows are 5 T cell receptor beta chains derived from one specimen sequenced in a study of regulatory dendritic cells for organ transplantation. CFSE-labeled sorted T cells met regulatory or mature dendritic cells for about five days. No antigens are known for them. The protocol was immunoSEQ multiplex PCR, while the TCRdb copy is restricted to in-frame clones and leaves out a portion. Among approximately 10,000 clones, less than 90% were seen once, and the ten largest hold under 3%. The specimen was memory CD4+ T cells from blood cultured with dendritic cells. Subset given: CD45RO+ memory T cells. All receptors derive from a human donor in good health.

The chain's CDR3 is CSISSLPNYGYTF. DNA for the CDR3: TGCAGCATTAGCTCCCTGCCTAACTATGGCTACACCTTC. The rearrangement uses TRBV29-1 and TRBJ1-2; D ambiguous. This CDR3 has 13 residues. CDR1 SQVTM and CDR2 ANQGSEA come from the germline V gene. Between the trimmed V and J ends, which lost 8 bases and 0 bases, there was a span of 13 bases. Drawing the rest from reference TRBV29-1 and TRBJ1-2, the complete variable domain is SAVISQKPSRDICQRGTSLTIQCQVDSQVTMMFWYRQQPGQSLTLIATANQGSEATYESGFVIDKFPISRPNLTFSTLTVSNMSPEDSSIYLCSISSLPNYGYTFGSGTRLTVV.

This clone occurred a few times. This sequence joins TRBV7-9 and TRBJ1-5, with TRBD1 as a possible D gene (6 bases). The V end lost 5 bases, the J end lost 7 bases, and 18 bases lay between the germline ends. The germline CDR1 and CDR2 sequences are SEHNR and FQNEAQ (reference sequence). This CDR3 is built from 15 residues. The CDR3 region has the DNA TGTGCCAGCAGCCCTGGGGGGGGCGCTTACCAGCCCCAGCATTTT. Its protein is CASSPGGGAYQPQHF.

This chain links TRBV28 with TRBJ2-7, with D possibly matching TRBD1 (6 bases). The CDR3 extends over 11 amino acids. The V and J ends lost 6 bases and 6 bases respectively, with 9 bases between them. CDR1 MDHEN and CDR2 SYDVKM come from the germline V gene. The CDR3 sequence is CASSRGREQYF. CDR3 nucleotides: TGTGCCAGCAGCAGGGGTCGCGAGCAGTACTTC.

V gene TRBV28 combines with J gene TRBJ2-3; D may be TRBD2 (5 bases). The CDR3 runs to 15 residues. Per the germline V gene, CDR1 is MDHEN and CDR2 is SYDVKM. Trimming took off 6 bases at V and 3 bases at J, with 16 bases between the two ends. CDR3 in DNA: TGTGCCAGCAGGACGCCGAGGGAAAGGACAGATACGCAGTATTTT. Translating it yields CASRTPRERTDTQYF.

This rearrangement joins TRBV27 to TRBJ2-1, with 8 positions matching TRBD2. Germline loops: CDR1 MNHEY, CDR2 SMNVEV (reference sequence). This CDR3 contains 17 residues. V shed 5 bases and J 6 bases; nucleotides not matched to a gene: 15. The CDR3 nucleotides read TGTGCCAGCAGTCCAAAAAGCGGGAGTTACCCCCCCAATGAGCAGTTCTTC. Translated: CASSPKSGSYPPNEQFF.